These 9 T cell receptor beta chains share one sample of origin, sequenced in a study of cytomegalovirus exposure and HLA in healthy donors (dated by TCRdb to 2017 to 2019). The library relied on the immunoSEQ multiplex PCR assay. A mixture of 60 forward primers for TCR Vbeta segments and 13 reverse primers for TCR Jbeta segments was used in the multiplex PCR. TCRdb carries this immuneACCESS record with in-frame sequences only. Its versions omit some clonotypes, under half of them owing to an unresolved V gene in the studies checked, with the rest unexplained. This sample is represented by around 170,000 clones; approximately 80% of them were singletons. The ten largest clones represent over 2% of the sample. Sample: PBMCs. The receptors originated from a woman in her fifties or sixties in good health and CMV-seropositive.

In regard to this clone: Other nucleotide sequences in the sample specify the same CDR3. V usage is TRBV2 and J usage is TRBJ2-3; 13 bases align to TRBD2. This CDR3 is 15 amino acids long. The germline CDR1 and CDR2 sequences are SNHLY and FYNNEI. The junction had 7 bases not matched to a gene; V was cut back by 9 bases and J by 4 bases. Written as DNA, the CDR3 is TGTGCCAGTAGAGCACTAGCGGGGGGGCCAGATACGCAGTATTTT. Translation: CASRALAGGPDTQYF.

V is TRBV11-2 and J is TRBJ2-7; no clear D gene. Germline loops: CDR1 SGHAT, CDR2 FQNNGV. The length of the CDR3 is 14 residues. V was shortened by 0 bases and J by 1 base, with 7 bases between the two germline ends. In DNA, the CDR3 is TGTGCCAGCAGCTTAGAGTCTCTGTCCTACGAGCAGTACTTC. The encoded protein is CASSLESLSYEQYF.

This clone was recorded only once. The V gene is TRBV7-8, the J gene TRBJ1-4; a weak D match, TRBD1 (5 bases). Germline values: CDR1 SGHVS, CDR2 FQNEAQ. Trimming cost V 3 bases and J 6 bases, with 11 bases left between them. The CDR3 is 14 residues long. DNA of the CDR3: TGTGCCAGCAGCTTTGACAGAGACCATGAAAAACTGTTTTTT. The encoded protein is CASSFDRDHEKLFF.

This clone has only one observation. The J gene is TRBJ1-1, the V gene TRBV28, with TRBD1 as a possible D gene (6 bases). Germline V CDR1 and CDR2: MDHEN, SYDVKM. With 8 bases removed from V and 4 bases from J, the gap between germline ends came to 11 bases. The CDR3 extends over 12 amino acids. This chain's CDR3 is CASHRERTEAFF. In DNA form, the CDR3 reads TGTGCCAGCCACAGGGAGCGCACTGAAGCTTTCTTT.

V usage is TRBV19 and J usage is TRBJ1-2; maybe TRBD1 (5 bases). Looked up from germline, CDR1 is LNHDA and CDR2 is SQIVND (reference sequence). V was trimmed by 3 bases and J by 6 bases, leaving 11 bases between them. The CDR3 spans 13 residues. The CDR3 protein is CASSMDGGDGYTF. CDR3 sequence (DNA): TGTGCCAGTAGTATGGATGGGGGGGATGGCTACACCTTC. Together with reference TRBV19 and TRBJ1-2, the CDR3 gives the full variable domain: DGGITQSPKYLFRKEGQNVTLSCEQNLNHDAMYWYRQDPGQGLRLIYYSQIVNDFQKGDIAEGYSVSREKKESFPLTVTSAQKNPTAFYLCASSMDGGDGYTFGSGTRLTVV.

The rearrangement links TRBV7-2 to TRBJ1-2, with 7 positions matching TRBD1. Germline V lookup: CDR1 SGHTA, CDR2 FQGNSA. With 5 bases clipped from V and 8 bases from J, the junction kept 14 bases outside the gene matches. The CDR3 loop spans 15 amino acids. CDR3 bases: TGTGCCAGCAGCCAGCGACAGGGCTTCTCAAGCGGCTACACCTTC. This encodes CASSQRQGFSSGYTF.

This chain links TRBV4-2 with TRBJ2-1; 10 positions agree with TRBD2. The junction had 5 bases not matched to a gene; V was cut back by 1 base and J by 5 bases. Germline V lookup: CDR1 LGHNA, CDR2 YNFKEQ. The CDR3 loop spans 16 amino acids. DNA for the CDR3: TGTGCCAGCAGCCAAGCCAGCGGGGGGGCTAACAATGAGCAGTTCTTC. Translation gives CASSQASGGANNEQFF.

The genes are TRBV19 and TRBJ2-3; 10 nucleotides agree with TRBD2. Looked up from germline, CDR1 is LNHDA and CDR2 is SQIVND (reference sequence). The CDR3 extends over 17 amino acids. V shed 4 bases and J 0 bases; nucleotides not matched to a gene: 7. CDR3 loop: CASSRPSGGRSTDTQYF. CDR3 coding DNA: TGTGCCAGTAGTAGGCCTAGCGGGGGCCGTAGCACAGATACGCAGTATTTT.

The CDR3 region is CASGKREVGNQPQHF. DNA of the CDR3: TGTGCCAGCGGTAAACGGGAGGTGGGCAATCAGCCCCAGCATTTT. The chain employs TRBV7-2 and TRBJ1-5, with D hard to call. The CDR3 contains 15 residues. CDR1 is SGHTA, CDR2 FQGNSA, per germline. Trimming removed 8 bases from V and 2 bases from J, with 16 bases in between.